This is a list of T cell receptor beta chains from one sample in a study of response to subunit inactivated influenza vaccine. From the RT-PCR reads, TCRdb called clonotypes with MiXCR, one entry per CDR3 protein. The profile shows hundreds of thousands of distinct CDR3 sequences, 12% of them singletons. The sample in question was PBMCs from blood, obtained on the day of vaccination. The receptor source for this set is a man aged 45-60 years who received an inactivated influenza vaccine. Both conserved end residues are part of each CDR3. The D gene is left open where the match is weak. Rows may omit the clone size; those that give it use once, few, many or a size class.

D gene	clone size	V gene	J gene	CDR3 protein	CDR3 DNA
TRBD1	.	TRBV18	TRBJ2-1	CASSPDRFDNEQFF	TGTGCCAGCTCACCGGACAGGTTTGACAATGAGCAGTTCTTC
.	many	TRBV5-1	TRBJ2-2	CASSPAHLLNTGELFF	TGCGCCAGCAGCCCGGCTCACCTCTTAAACACCGGGGAGCTGTTTTTT
.	.	TRBV14	TRBJ2-7	CASSPLGSTYEQYF	TGTGCCAGCAGCCCCTTGGGGAGTACCTACGAGCAGTACTTC
.	.	TRBV12-3/TRBV12-4	TRBJ2-5	CASSIGDLQETQYF	TGTGCCAGCAGTATAGGGGACCTCCAAGAGACCCAGTACTTC
TRBD2	many	TRBV6-1	TRBJ2-5	CASRNQGLAGETQYF	TGTGCCAGCAGGAACCAAGGACTAGCTGGAGAGACCCAGTACTTC
.	.	TRBV9	TRBJ2-7	CASSVGGPTYEQYF	TGTGCCAGCAGCGTAGGCGGACCGACCTACGAGCAGTACTTC
.	few	TRBV23-1	TRBJ1-5	CASSQFCRANQPQHF	TGCGCCAGCAGTCAATTTTGCAGGGCTAATCAGCCCCAGCATTTT
TRBD1	few	TRBV30	TRBJ1-4	CAWSYRGPMVEKLFF	TGTGCCTGGAGTTACAGGGGCCCGATGGTTGAAAAACTGTTTTTT
.	few	TRBV6-5	TRBJ2-2	CASSYEGGNTGELFF	TGTGCCAGCAGTTACGAGGGTGGGAACACCGGGGAGCTGTTTTTT
TRBD2	.	TRBV15	TRBJ2-1	CATSRDNPAGVYNEQFF	TGTGCCACCAGCAGAGATAATCCGGCGGGGGTATACAATGAGCAGTTCTTC
.	few	TRBV28	TRBJ2-1	CASGTPDLYNEQFF	TGTGCCAGCGGGACACCTGATCTCTACAATGAGCAGTTCTTC
TRBD1	few	TRBV4-2	TRBJ2-1	CASSQGLGDSPTNNEQFF	TGTGCCAGCAGCCAAGGGCTCGGGGACAGCCCCACTAACAATGAGCAGTTCTTC
TRBD2	few	TRBV7-8	TRBJ2-7	CASSLETGGTYEQYF	TGTGCCAGCAGCCTAGAAACGGGGGGGACTTACGAGCAGTACTTC
TRBD1	.	TRBV6-5	TRBJ1-3	CASSYRRDRVDSIYF	TGTGCCAGCAGTTACCGTCGGGACAGGGTCGACAGCATATATTTT